These 32 T cell receptor beta chains share one sample of origin, sequenced in a study of OX40 agonist ivuxolimab in advanced cancers. TCRdb's copy holds only in-frame clones and misses some; the assay was immunoSEQ multiplex PCR. The repertoire holds approximately 130,000 clones, 90% seen once, with 1.1% in the top ten. This sample comprised CD4+ or CD8+ T cells sorted from blood, obtained in a trial of the OX40 agonist ivuxolimab. The source is an adult with an advanced solid tumor such as melanoma, head and neck, liver or kidney cancer.

The chain's CDR3 is CASSIVGQGVLGSGNTIYF. The CDR3 DNA reads TGTGCCAGTAGTATTGTGGGACAGGGTGTACTCGGCTCTGGAAACACCATATATTTT. The chain is built from TRBV19 and TRBJ1-3; TRBD1 matches 9 bases. Germline values: CDR1 LNHDA, CDR2 SQIVND (reference sequence). The CDR3 sequence is 19 residues long. Trimming took 3 bases from V and 0 from J; bases not matched to a gene: 12.

The CDR3 sequence: CASSIGLHTQYF. As DNA, the CDR3 is TGTGCCAGTAGTATAGGTCTCCATACGCAGTATTTT. The chain employs TRBV19 and TRBJ2-3; D call uncertain. Trimming took off 1 base at V and 7 bases at J, with 6 bases between the two ends. The length of the CDR3 is 12 residues. In germline, CDR1 is LNHDA, CDR2 SQIVND (reference sequence).

The chain carries TRBV6-1 and TRBJ1-4; no reliable D call. The CDR3 runs to 11 residues. Germline V gene lookup returns CDR1 MNHNS and CDR2 SASEGT. CDR3 sequence (DNA): TGTGCAACGCGCGAAAATGAAAAACTGTTTTTT. Residues: CATRENEKLFF.

The V and J genes are TRBV11-3 and TRBJ2-3, with D tentatively TRBD1 or TRBD2 (5 bases each). The germline V gene encodes CDR1 SGHNT and CDR2 YENEEA. The CDR3 is made up of 16 amino acids. V was clipped by 0 bases and J by 0 bases, with 10 bases between them. The CDR3 is CASSLDGTVSTDTQYF. As DNA, the CDR3 is TGTGCCAGCAGCTTAGATGGGACGGTGAGCACAGATACGCAGTATTTT.

This chain connects TRBV6-5 to TRBJ1-1; weak D call: TRBD1 (5 bases). V was cut by 5 bases and J by 8 bases, with 12 bases left in between. The CDR3 sequence is 12 residues long. Germline assignment: CDR1 MNHEY and CDR2 SVGAGI. This CDR3 reads CASSPTDREAFF. CDR3 in DNA: TGTGCCAGCAGTCCGACAGACCGAGAAGCTTTCTTT.

The chain links TRBV7-2 to TRBJ2-7, with D hard to call. The CDR3 is 13 residues long. Germline CDR1 SGHTA, CDR2 FQGNSA. Trimming left V 0 bases short and J 0 bases short, with 3 bases between. This CDR3 is CASSLASSYEQYF. CDR3 coding DNA: TGTGCCAGCAGCTTAGCTTCCTCCTACGAGCAGTACTTC.

V usage is TRBV9 and J usage is TRBJ2-1; D is possibly TRBD2 (6 bases). V was pared by 4 bases and J by 7 bases, with 18 bases between. This CDR3 has 15 residues. The germline V gene has CDR1 SGDLS and CDR2 YYNGEE. The CDR3 loop is CASSSRLGGGNEQFF. In nucleotides, the CDR3 is TGTGCCAGCAGCTCCCGACTAGGTGGGGGAAATGAGCAGTTCTTC. Using reference TRBV9 and TRBJ2-1 for the parts outside the CDR3, the full variable domain is DSGVTQTPKHLITATGQRVTLRCSPRSGDLSVYWYQQSLDQGLQFLIQYYNGEERAKGNILERFSAQQFPDLHSELNLSSLELGDSALYFCASSSRLGGGNEQFFGPGTRLTVL.

In this sample, this clone turned up once. This chain joins TRBV6-6 and TRBJ2-7, with 11 bases fitting TRBD2. Germline V gene sequence: CDR1 MNHNY, CDR2 SVGAGI (reference sequence). J lost 2 bases, V lost 5 bases, and 8 bases had no gene match. There are 16 residues in the CDR3. The CDR3 DNA is TGTGCCAGCAGTCATAAGGGACTAGCGGAACCCTACGAGCAGTACTTC. Translating gives CASSHKGLAEPYEQYF.

V usage is TRBV9 and J usage is TRBJ2-7, with 10 bases identical to TRBD2. The CDR3 extends over 15 amino acids. Per germline, CDR1 SGDLS and CDR2 YYNGEE. The ends lost 3 bases at V and 1 base at J; junction bases unmatched: 4. The CDR3 region has the DNA TGTGCCAGCAGCGGGGGACTAGCGTATTCCTACGAGCAGTACTTC. Protein product: CASSGGLAYSYEQYF.

The chain carries TRBV14 and TRBJ2-1; 8 bases line up with TRBD2. J gave up 4 bases and V 4 bases, and 6 bases lay outside the gene matches. Germline V CDR1 and CDR2: SGHDN, FVKESK. The CDR3 spans 15 residues. The CDR3 DNA reads as TGTGCCAGCAGCCGGAGCGGGAGCTCTTACAATGAGCAGTTCTTC. Amino acid sequence: CASSRSGSSYNEQFF.

The chain employs TRBV19 and TRBJ2-2, with D tentatively TRBD1 or TRBD2 (5 bases each). Germline assignment: CDR1 LNHDA and CDR2 SQIVND (reference sequence). This CDR3 has 15 amino acids. Between the trimmed V and J ends, which lost 4 bases and 6 bases, there was a span of 15 bases. This CDR3 is CASSTQGARAGELFF. The CDR3 bases are TGTGCCAGTAGTACCCAAGGGGCGCGGGCCGGGGAGCTGTTTTTT.

The chain links TRBV5-6 to TRBJ1-1; D is ambiguous. V lost 1 base to trimming and J lost 3 bases, with 10 bases between them. The CDR3 has 14 residues. Germline CDR1 and CDR2: SGHDT and YYEEEE. The CDR3 bases are TGTGCCAGCAGCTTGTATAAGTCTTACACTGAAGCTTTCTTT. It codes for CASSLYKSYTEAFF.

The J gene is TRBJ1-2, the V gene TRBV6-5, with 7 bases identical to TRBD1. CDR1 is MNHEY and CDR2 is SVGAGI in the germline V gene. Trimming removed 1 base from V and 6 bases from J; junction bases left unmatched: 8. The CDR3 consists of 15 residues. CDR3 sequence reads: CASSYYGRGYDGYTF. The DNA for the CDR3 is TGTGCCAGCAGTTACTACGGCAGGGGGTATGATGGCTACACCTTC.

The rearrangement joins TRBV13 to TRBJ2-6; the D is unclear. The CDR3 is 16 residues long. Germline values: CDR1 PRHDT, CDR2 FYEKMQ (reference sequence). The V end was cut by 1 base, the J end by 0 bases, with 7 bases between. The CDR3 DNA sequence: TGTGCCAGCAGCTTAGAGTTTAACTCTGGGGCCAACGTCCTGACTTTC. It codes for CASSLEFNSGANVLTF.

The chain joins TRBV9 to TRBJ1-1; the match to TRBD1 covers 7 bases. The CDR3 is 15 residues long. Per germline, CDR1 SGDLS and CDR2 YYNGEE. The V and J ends lost 4 bases and 0 bases, in that order; junction bases with no gene match: 6. Here the CDR3 reads CASSHLDRLNTEAFF. CDR3 DNA: TGTGCCAGCAGCCACTTGGACAGGCTGAACACTGAAGCTTTCTTT.

This sequence joins TRBV7-2 and TRBJ2-3; weak D call: TRBD2 (6 bases). CDR1 and CDR2 from the germline V gene are SGHTA and FQGNSA. There are 14 residues in the CDR3. Trimming took 6 bases from V and 2 from J, leaving 12 bases between them. The CDR3 DNA follows: TGTGCCAGCAGGGTCGGGAGCTACACAGATACGCAGTATTTT. As protein: CASRVGSYTDTQYF.

The chain employs TRBV7-9 and TRBJ1-5, with D possibly TRBD1 on 5 matching bases. CDR1 SEHNR and CDR2 FQNEAQ come from the germline V gene (reference sequence). This CDR3 has 15 amino acids. V was cut by 3 bases and J by 0 bases, with 9 bases left in between. CDR3 coding DNA: TGTGCCAGCAGCTTGTCAGGGATTAGCAATCAGCCCCAGCATTTT. Its protein is CASSLSGISNQPQHF.

The rearrangement joins TRBV4-3 to TRBJ1-1; 7 bases map to TRBD1. V gave up 1 base and J gave up 7 bases; unmatched junction bases: 3. Germline CDR1 is LGHNA and CDR2 is YSLEER. The CDR3 runs 13 residues. The CDR3 is CASSQGQGSEAFF. Written as DNA, the CDR3 is TGCGCCAGCAGCCAAGGACAGGGTAGTGAAGCTTTCTTT.

This clone was recorded only once. The chain is built from TRBV28 and TRBJ2-2; 8 positions match TRBD2. The CDR3 is 14 amino acids. In germline, CDR1 is MDHEN, CDR2 SYDVKM. The V segment lost 10 bases and the J segment 5 bases; nucleotides outside the gene matches: 9. CDR3 loop: CATSGGARTGELFF. CDR3 nucleotides: TGTGCCACGTCGGGGGGGGCGCGGACCGGGGAGCTGTTTTTT.

This clone occurred once. The V call is TRBV18, the J call TRBJ1-2; D possibly corresponds to TRBD1 (5 bases). There are 15 residues in the CDR3. V was shortened by 2 bases and J by 2 bases, with 12 bases between the two germline ends. Germline loops: CDR1 KGHSH, CDR2 LQKENI. CDR3 in amino acids: CASSPEQGANYGYTF. The CDR3 DNA follows: TGTGCCAGCTCACCAGAGCAGGGCGCCAACTATGGCTACACCTTC. Variable domain in full (rest from reference TRBV18 and TRBJ1-2): NAGVMQNPRHLVRRRGQEARLRCSPMKGHSHVYWYRQLPEEGLKFMVYLQKENIIDESGMPKERFSAEFPKEGPSILRIQQVVRGDSAAYFCASSPEQGANYGYTFGSGTRLTVV.

The V call is TRBV7-2, the J call TRBJ2-7, with a tentative D call TRBD1 (5 bases). The CDR3 runs 13 residues. Deletions cut 2 bases from V and 6 bases from J, with 11 bases between. Germline CDR1 reads SGHTA; CDR2 reads FQGNSA. DNA of the CDR3: TGTGCCAGCAGCTTAAGTCAGGGCCGCGAGCAGTACTTC. This gives the protein CASSLSQGREQYF.

The V and J genes are TRBV28 and TRBJ2-2, with 8 bases lining up with TRBD2. V was clipped by 6 bases and J by 6 bases; unmatched bases: 6. This CDR3 comprises 14 residues. CDR1 MDHEN and CDR2 SYDVKM come from the germline V gene. The CDR3 DNA is TGTGCCAGCAGCAGAGCGGGAGAGGCCGGGGAGCTGTTTTTT. Its protein is CASSRAGEAGELFF.

CDR3 DNA sequence: TGTGCCAGCAGCTCGGACAGTCTCGAGCGGGGTACGCAGTATTTT. It translates to CASSSDSLERGTQYF. J is TRBJ2-3 and V is TRBV7-2; maybe TRBD2 (7 bases). Germline CDR1 and CDR2: SGHTA and FQGNSA. The CDR3 covers 15 residues. The V gene lost 4 bases and the J gene lost 8 bases, with 19 bases spanning the gap.

V gene TRBV14 combines with J gene TRBJ1-3, with D possibly TRBD1 on 6 matching bases. V shed 5 bases and J shed 0 bases, with 14 bases lying between them. This CDR3 comprises 16 residues. The germline V gene has CDR1 SGHDN and CDR2 FVKESK. The CDR3 sequence: CASSYDTGSSGNTIYF. CDR3 sequence (DNA): TGTGCCAGCAGCTACGATACAGGGAGCTCTGGAAACACCATATATTTT.

The chain combines TRBV5-8 with TRBJ1-1; D gene unclear. The CDR3 runs to 13 residues. V was clipped by 1 base and J by 1 base, with 5 bases between them. Germline V CDR1 and CDR2: SGHTS, YDEGEE. This CDR3 reads CASSLMGNTEAFF. CDR3 DNA sequence: TGTGCCAGCAGCTTGATGGGGAACACTGAAGCTTTCTTT.

The chain carries TRBV7-2 and TRBJ1-1; no clear D gene. Trimming shortened V by 3 bases and J by 3 bases, and 14 bases separated the two germline ends. Germline assignment: CDR1 SGHTA and CDR2 FQGNSA. This CDR3 region has 15 residues. CDR3 sequence: CASSFLPEVYTEAFF. In nucleotides, the CDR3 is TGTGCCAGCAGCTTCCTCCCCGAGGTTTACACTGAAGCTTTCTTT.

This clone was recorded only once. The chain is built from TRBV5-1 and TRBJ2-1; 9 nucleotides agree with TRBD2. The CDR3 extends over 16 amino acids. V lost 3 bases to trimming and J lost 10 bases; unmatched junction nucleotides: 14. Germline V gene sequence: CDR1 SGHRS, CDR2 YFSETQ. The CDR3 sequence is CASSSGASGTYREQFF. The CDR3, as DNA: TGCGCCAGCAGCTCAGGGGCTAGCGGGACTTACCGGGAGCAGTTCTTC. Variable domain in full (rest from reference TRBV5-1 and TRBJ2-1): KAGVTQTPRYLIKTRGQQVTLSCSPISGHRSVSWYQQTPGQGLQFLFEYFSETQRNKGNFPGRFSGRQFSNSRSEMNVSTLELGDSALYLCASSSGASGTYREQFFGPGTRLTVL.

CDR3 sequence (DNA): TGTGCCAGCACCCTGGGAGACTATGGCTACACCTTC. Protein: CASTLGDYGYTF. The chain employs TRBV28 and TRBJ1-2, with D unresolved. From germline, CDR1 is MDHEN and CDR2 SYDVKM. The CDR3 loop spans 12 amino acids. With 7 bases removed from V and 3 bases from J, the gap between germline ends came to 9 bases.

The chain is built from TRBV11-2 and TRBJ2-6; D unclear. The CDR3 covers 14 residues. CDR1 and CDR2 from the germline V gene are SGHAT and FQNNGV. The V end was cut by 7 bases, the J end by 0 bases, with 7 bases between. In nucleotides, the CDR3 is TGTGCCAGCAAACCCGGCTCTGGGGCCAACGTCCTGACTTTC. Translating gives CASKPGSGANVLTF.

The chain joins TRBV30 to TRBJ1-3; D gene uncertain. Trimming cost V 4 bases and J 4 bases, with 8 bases left between them. Germline V CDR1 and CDR2: GTSNPN, SVGIG (reference sequence). The CDR3 has 12 residues. The CDR3 loop is CAWITDGNTIYF. The CDR3 DNA reads TGTGCCTGGATAACAGACGGAAACACCATATATTTT.

The chain combines TRBV7-9 with TRBJ2-5, with no clear D. TRBJ2-7 explains the end of the DNA better; the J call may be wrong. CDR3 length equals 12 residues. Germline V CDR1 and CDR2: SEHNR, FQNEAQ (reference sequence). The CDR3 region has the DNA TGTGCCAGCAGCTTAGCGGGTGGCGAGCAGTACTTC. It translates to CASSLAGGEQYF.

The chain joins TRBV30 to TRBJ2-7, with TRBD2 as a possible D gene (5 bases). Looked up from germline, CDR1 is GTSNPN and CDR2 is SVGIG (reference sequence). Trimming took off 2 bases at V and 3 bases at J, with 8 bases between the two ends. The CDR3 covers 12 residues. The CDR3 bases are TGTGCCTGGAGTTGGGGAGACTACGAGCAGTACTTC. Protein sequence: CAWSWGDYEQYF.